The rows below give T cell receptor beta chains drawn from one sample of a study of blood T cell repertoires in COVID-19. Libraries were prepared by immunoSEQ multiplex PCR; TCRdb keeps only in-frame clonotypes and omits some of them. Counted here are tens of thousands of clones, around 91% occurring once; the ten biggest clones make up about 5%. Source material: peripheral blood. These receptors were taken from a man aged 50-60 years with acute or convalescent COVID-19. Both conserved end residues are trimmed from each CDR3.

>TRBJ2-7|TRBV11-2
ASSLRRLAGIEVIYEQY
>TRBJ2-7|TRBV7-9
ASSWGQGQEDEQY
>TRBJ2-1|TRBV4-1
ASSQDRVAGGTQF
>TRBJ2-1|TRBV19
ASSMTSGSNNEQF
>TRBJ2-3|TRBV30
AWSGPGQGRDTQY
>TRBJ2-7|TRBV4-1
ASSQTAPSYEQY
>TRBJ2-1|TRBV11-3
ASSLVAGGPPSSYNEQF
>TRBJ2-1|TRBV3-1/TRBV3-2
ASSQDPGGTLFNEQF
>TRBJ2-6|TRBV19
ASSPGIGAGANVLT
>TRBJ1-1|TRBV25-1
ASSSPLEGLNTEAF
>TRBJ1-2|TRBV27
ASSFREAMGYT
>TRBJ1-1|TRBV6-5
ASTPDRGTEAF
>TRBJ1-6|TRBV2
ASSDGQRSSYNSPLH
>TRBJ2-3|TRBV29-1
SVSWTSRGADTQY
>TRBJ2-1|TRBV19
ASSPGLTYNEQF
>TRBJ2-5|TRBV19
ASSPTSGSETQY
>TRBJ2-1|TRBV5-4
ASSSDSRPGSYNEQF
>TRBJ2-7|TRBV19
ASSGDRDKGYEQY
>TRBJ2-5|TRBV4-3
ASSQDFGGRQGIEETQY
>TRBJ2-5|TRBV18
ASSPLPTGVETQY
>TRBJ1-2|TRBV7-4
ASSLARQCYGYT
>TRBJ2-7|TRBV7-9
ASSLGQTGMSSYEQY
>TRBJ1-2|TRBV29-1
SVGRVGGHGYT